This T cell receptor (beta chain) appears in the sequencing data of a study of graft-versus-host responses after intestinal transplantation. Using immunoSEQ multiplex PCR, the repertoire was profiled, and TCRdb retains in-frame clones only, with some absent. The data contain roughly 120,000 clones, 85% to 95% of them singletons. V lost 7 bases to trimming and J lost 8 bases; unmatched junction nucleotides: 13. Germline V CDR1 and CDR2: SGHAT, FQNNGV. The CDR3 is 16 amino acids. To note about this clone: Antigen unknown.

Study-level points and caveats: Detected in recipient marrow were GvH clones, some of which were first observed in ileum or blood.

The TCR sequence derives from a human donor who was the organ donor for an intestinal transplant. The sequenced sample was unstimulated CD4+ T cells sorted from spleen or lymph node cells, obtained before transplant. The rearrangement links TRBV11-2 to TRBJ2-7; 14 bases align to TRBD2. The CDR3 region has the DNA TGTGCCAGCACCCGCCACGGGACTAGCGGGAGTTCAAAGCAGTACTTC. It translates to CASTRHGTSGSSKQYF. Based on the CDR3 plus reference TRBV11-2 and TRBJ2-7, the full variable domain is EAGVAQSPRYKIIEKRQSVAFWCNPISGHATLYWYQQILGQGPKLLIQFQNNGVVDDSQLPKDRFSAERLKGVDSTLKIQPAKLEDSAVYLCASTRHGTSGSSKQYFGPGTRLTVT.